Sequencing of this T cell receptor beta chain was carried out in a study of CD8 T cells in ankylosing spondylitis. General study findings and limits: What seemed typical of ankylosing spondylitis blood was a TCR beta motif built from under 10 highly homologous variants.

As concerns this clonotype: Its target is unknown.

Germline lookup yields CDR1 DFQATT and CDR2 SNEGSKA (reference sequence). The CDR3 spans 16 residues. The trim removed 6 bases at V and 6 bases at J, leaving 13 bases unmatched. TCRdb reprocessed the 5' RACE reads via MiXCR and lists one record per CDR3 protein. The sample shows approximately 400,000 distinct CDR3 sequences, roughly 26% of them seen only once. Sequenced sample: blood, either unsorted or a sorted T cell fraction (not recorded which). This chain connects TRBV20-1 to TRBJ2-7; 14 bases match TRBD2. The sequence was obtained from a male donor with ankylosing spondylitis. CDR3 loop: CSAPNPGLAGVGEQYF. CDR3 sequence (DNA): TGCAGTGCCCCAAATCCGGGACTAGCGGGAGTAGGCGAGCAGTACTTC.